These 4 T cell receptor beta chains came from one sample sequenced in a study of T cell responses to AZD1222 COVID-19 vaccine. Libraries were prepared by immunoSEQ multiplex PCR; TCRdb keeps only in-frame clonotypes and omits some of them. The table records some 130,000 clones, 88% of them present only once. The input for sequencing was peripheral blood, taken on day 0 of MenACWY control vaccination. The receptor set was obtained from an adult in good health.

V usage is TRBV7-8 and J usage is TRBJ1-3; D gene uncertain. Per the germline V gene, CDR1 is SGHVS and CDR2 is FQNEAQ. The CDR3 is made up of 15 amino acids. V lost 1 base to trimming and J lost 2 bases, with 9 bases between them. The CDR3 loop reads CASSLVYQTGNTIYF. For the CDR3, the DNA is TGTGCCAGCAGCTTAGTGTACCAGACTGGAAACACCATATATTTT.

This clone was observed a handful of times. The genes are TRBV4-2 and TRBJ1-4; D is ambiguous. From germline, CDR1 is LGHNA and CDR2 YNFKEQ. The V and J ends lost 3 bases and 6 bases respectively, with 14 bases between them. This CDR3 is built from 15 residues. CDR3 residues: CASSQGLEGYEKLFF. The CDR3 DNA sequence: TGTGCCAGCAGCCAGGGTCTGGAGGGCTATGAAAAACTGTTTTTT.

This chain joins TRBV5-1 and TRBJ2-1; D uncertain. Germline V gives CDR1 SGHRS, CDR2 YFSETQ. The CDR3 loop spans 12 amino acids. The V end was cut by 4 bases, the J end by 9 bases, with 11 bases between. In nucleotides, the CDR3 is TGCGCCAGCAGCGGGAAGGTTGGTGAGCAGTTCTTC. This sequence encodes CASSGKVGEQFF.

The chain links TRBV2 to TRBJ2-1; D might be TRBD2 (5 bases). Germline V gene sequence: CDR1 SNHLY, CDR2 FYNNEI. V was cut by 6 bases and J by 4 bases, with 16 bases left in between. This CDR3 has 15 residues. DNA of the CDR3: TGTGCCAGCAGATTCAGCGGAGCATTATACAATGAGCAGTTCTTC. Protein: CASRFSGALYNEQFF. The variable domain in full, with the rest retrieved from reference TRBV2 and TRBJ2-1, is EPEVTQTPSHQVTQMGQEVILRCVPISNHLYFYWYRQILGQKVEFLVSFYNNEISEKSEIFDDQFSVERPDGSNFTLKIRSTKLEDSAMYFCASRFSGALYNEQFFGPGTRLTVL.